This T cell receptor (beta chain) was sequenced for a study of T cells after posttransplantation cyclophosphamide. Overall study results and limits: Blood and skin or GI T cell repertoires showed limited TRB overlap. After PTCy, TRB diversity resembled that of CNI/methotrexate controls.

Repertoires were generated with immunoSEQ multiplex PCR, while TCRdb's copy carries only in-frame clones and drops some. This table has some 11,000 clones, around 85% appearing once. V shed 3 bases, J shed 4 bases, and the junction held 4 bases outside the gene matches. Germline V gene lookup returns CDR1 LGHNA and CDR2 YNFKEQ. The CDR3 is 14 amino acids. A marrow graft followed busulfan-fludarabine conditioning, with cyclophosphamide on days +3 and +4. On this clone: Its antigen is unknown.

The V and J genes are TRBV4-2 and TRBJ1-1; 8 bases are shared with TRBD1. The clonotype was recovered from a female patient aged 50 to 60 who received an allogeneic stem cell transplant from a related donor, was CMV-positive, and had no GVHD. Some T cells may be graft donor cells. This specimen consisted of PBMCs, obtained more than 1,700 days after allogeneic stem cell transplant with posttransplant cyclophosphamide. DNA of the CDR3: TGTGCCAGCAGCCAGCGGACAGGGCTCACTGAAGCTTTCTTT. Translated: CASSQRTGLTEAFF.